This T cell receptor beta chain was observed in a study of T cells in localized non-small cell lung cancer (dated by TCRdb to about 2020). About the study as a whole: Comparing tumors with uninvolved tumor-adjacent lungs, the study looked at the T cell repertoires of fewer than 250 patients with early-stage NSCLC. The cohort was made up of approximately 250 treatment-naive NSCLC patients whose localized lung tumors had been resected. A mean age of approximately 70 years was recorded for the NSCLC patients, of whom more than 120 were male and about a hundred were female.

At diagnosis, tumor, uninvolved tumor-adjacent lung and peripheral blood were collected and then preserved as a mix of FFPE and fresh-frozen material. For TCR repertoire profiling, blood samples were analyzed as peripheral blood mononuclear cells. The immunoSEQ Assay was used to sequence TCR beta CDR3 regions from DNA. The authors' pipeline ran thus. To compute T cell density, TCR beta template counts were normalized to usable DNA, which was estimated by amplifying housekeeping genes. Richness was estimated with the preseqR package, extrapolating to 400,000 templates for PBMC samples and 120,000 templates for tissue samples. Clonality was calculated as one minus Pielou's evenness. Differential abundance testing on productive amino-acid clonotypes, with a minimum total count of 5 and an alpha of 0.1, was used to identify tissue-enriched TCRs. The Jaccard Index and the Morisita Overlap Index were used to quantify repertoire overlap between compartments. GLIPH grouped TCR beta CDR3s together with public tetramer-defined viral CDR3s, and a viral motif had to include at least three viral sequences and show V-gene enrichment. This immuneACCESS table, as held by TCRdb, lists in-frame sequences with V and J called but not all clones. Of the missing ones, under half trace to an unresolved V gene in checked studies; the others have no known cause. V and J calls and clone size are as listed in that table; D and trimming were resolved from the DNA. This sample gives tens of thousands of clones in total; roughly 83% of them show up just once. Of the sample, almost 8% falls within the top ten clones.

General findings and caveats noted by the study authors: A median of 57 of the top 100 tumor clones turned up in the paired uninvolved adjacent lung, and around 27 of those clones also ranked among the top 100 of that same adjacent lung. Longer overall survival was associated with higher blood T cell density, whereas shorter survival was associated with higher adjacent-lung clonality. Since the design was exploratory, TCR variables were selected using unadjusted p-values with no false-discovery rate correction. Multi-region tumor sequencing was not performed, so intratumor heterogeneity could not be excluded. The highest T cell clonality was observed in uninvolved tumor-adjacent lung, where clonality exceeded that of tumor, suggesting that antigenic responses were more focused in uninvolved tumor-adjacent lung.

Based on the germline V gene, the CDR1 and CDR2 sequences are MNHEY and SVGAGI. CDR3 length: 14 amino acids, cysteine to phenylalanine. Just CDR3 DNA is preserved here, 42 bases in frame from base 1. The trim is 0 bases for V and 6 bases for J, with a gap of 8 bases between the germline ends. Details on this clone: This clone's antigen is unknown. No per-base quality is available; no much larger clone lies one base away.

The TCR was taken from a man aged 40 to 75 with stage II lung adenocarcinoma. Material: PBMCs, obtained before any cancer treatment. The chain is made from TRBV6-5 and TRBJ2-2; the D match is possibly TRBD1 or TRBD2, with 6 bases aligned in each. In nucleotides, the sequence is TGTGCCAGCAGTTACTCGGGGGGCCCCGGGGAGCTGTTTTTT. This codes for CASSYSGGPGELFF.